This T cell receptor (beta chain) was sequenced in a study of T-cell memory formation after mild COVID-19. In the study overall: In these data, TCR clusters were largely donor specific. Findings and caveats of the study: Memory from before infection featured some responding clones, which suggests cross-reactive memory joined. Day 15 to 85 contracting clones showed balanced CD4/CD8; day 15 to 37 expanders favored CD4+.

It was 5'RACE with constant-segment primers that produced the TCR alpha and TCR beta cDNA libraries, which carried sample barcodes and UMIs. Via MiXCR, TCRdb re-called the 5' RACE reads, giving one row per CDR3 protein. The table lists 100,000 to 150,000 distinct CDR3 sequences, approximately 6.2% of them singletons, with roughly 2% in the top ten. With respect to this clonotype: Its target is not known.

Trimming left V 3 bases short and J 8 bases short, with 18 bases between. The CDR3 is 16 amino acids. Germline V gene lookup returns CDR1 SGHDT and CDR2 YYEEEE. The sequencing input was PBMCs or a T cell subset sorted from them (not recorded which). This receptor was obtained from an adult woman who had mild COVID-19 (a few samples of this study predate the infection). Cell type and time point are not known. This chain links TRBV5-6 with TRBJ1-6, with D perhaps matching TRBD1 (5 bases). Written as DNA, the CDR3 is TGTGCCAGCAGCTCCCCCGGGGGACGTTCGGATTCACCCCTCCACTTT. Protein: CASSSPGGRSDSPLHF.